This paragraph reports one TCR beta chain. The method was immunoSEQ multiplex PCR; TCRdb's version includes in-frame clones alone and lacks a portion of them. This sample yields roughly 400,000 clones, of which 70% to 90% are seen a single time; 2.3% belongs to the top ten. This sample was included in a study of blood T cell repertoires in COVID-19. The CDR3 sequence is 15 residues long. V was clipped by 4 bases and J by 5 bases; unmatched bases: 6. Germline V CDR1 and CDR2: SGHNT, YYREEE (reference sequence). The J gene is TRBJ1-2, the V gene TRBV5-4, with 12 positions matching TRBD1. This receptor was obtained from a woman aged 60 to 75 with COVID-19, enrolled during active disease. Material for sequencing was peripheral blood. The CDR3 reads CASSRGQGARYGYTF. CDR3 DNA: TGTGCCAGCAGCCGGGGACAGGGGGCGAGGTATGGCTACACCTTC.